Below are 17 T cell receptor beta chains sequenced from a single sample in a study of T cell responses to AZD1222 COVID-19 vaccine. The method was immunoSEQ multiplex PCR; TCRdb's version includes in-frame clones alone and lacks a portion of them. The data hold over 100,000 clones, with 88% observed a single time. Sequences were derived from peripheral blood, sampled on day 0 of AZD1222 vaccination. These receptors all come from an adult in good health.

V is TRBV6-6 and J is TRBJ1-2; the D is unclear. CDR1 and CDR2 from the germline V gene are MNHNY and SVGAGI (reference sequence). CDR3 size: 14 residues. Trimming took off 1 base at V and 7 bases at J, with 13 bases between the two ends. CDR3 region: CASSYLVNSGGYTF. The CDR3, as DNA: TGTGCCAGCAGTTACTTAGTTAACTCCGGTGGCTACACCTTC.

V is TRBV2 and J is TRBJ2-6, with 8 bases matching TRBD1. V gave up 4 bases and J gave up 9 bases; unmatched junction bases: 8. The CDR3 is 15 residues long. Per the germline V gene, CDR1 is SNHLY and CDR2 is FYNNEI. The CDR3 DNA follows: TGTGCCAGCAGTGCAGGGGGCAGTCGCTACAACGTCCTGACTTTC. It yields the protein CASSAGGSRYNVLTF.

The chain couples TRBV18 to TRBJ1-1; 7 bases line up with TRBD1. Germline V CDR1 and CDR2: KGHSH, LQKENI. Trimming removed 1 base from V and 2 bases from J; junction bases left unmatched: 4. The CDR3 is made up of 15 amino acids. CDR3 sequence (DNA): TGTGCCAGCTCACCACAGACAGGGCGAAACACTGAAGCTTTCTTT. Its protein is CASSPQTGRNTEAFF. Full variable domain (outside the CDR3, taken from reference TRBV18 and TRBJ1-1): NAGVMQNPRHLVRRRGQEARLRCSPMKGHSHVYWYRQLPEEGLKFMVYLQKENIIDESGMPKERFSAEFPKEGPSILRIQQVVRGDSAAYFCASSPQTGRNTEAFFGQGTRLTVV.

This chain uses TRBV25-1 with TRBJ2-3; D might be TRBD1 (5 bases). Germline CDR1 reads MGHDK; CDR2 reads SYGVNS. The CDR3 loop spans 14 amino acids. Trimming took 2 bases from V and 4 from J, leaving 10 bases between them. In DNA form, the CDR3 reads TGTGCCAGCAGTGAACATCAGGGTGCAGATACGCAGTATTTT. Translation: CASSEHQGADTQYF.

The chain uses TRBV7-2 and TRBJ2-7; TRBD2 agrees at 9 bases. With 1 base clipped from V and 0 bases from J, the junction kept 1 base outside the gene matches. The CDR3 has 15 amino acids. Germline-derived CDR1 and CDR2 are SGHTA and FQGNSA. CDR3 in DNA: TGTGCCAGCAGCTTAGTTAGCGGGGGCTCCTACGAGCAGTACTTC. Protein product: CASSLVSGGSYEQYF.

This chain links TRBV7-6 with TRBJ2-5, with TRBD1 matching over 11 bases. V lost 7 bases, J lost 5 bases, and 9 bases stayed unmatched. The germline V gene encodes CDR1 SGHVS and CDR2 FNYEAQ. The CDR3 has 15 residues. CDR3 DNA: TGTGCCAGCACCATGGGACAGGGGGTTATTGAGACCCAGTACTTC. As protein: CASTMGQGVIETQYF.

J is TRBJ2-2 and V is TRBV19; D uncertain. CDR3 size: 14 residues. Trimming removed 1 base from V and 2 bases from J, with 5 bases in between. Germline CDR1 is LNHDA and CDR2 is SQIVND (reference sequence). The CDR3 nucleotides are TGTGCCAGTAGTATAGCATCTAACACCGGGGAGCTGTTTTTT. Encoded protein: CASSIASNTGELFF.

J is TRBJ1-2 and V is TRBV25-1; TRBD1 aligns across 8 bases. The ends lost 5 bases at V and 7 bases at J; junction bases unmatched: 6. Germline CDR1 is MGHDK and CDR2 is SYGVNS. There are 13 residues in the CDR3. The CDR3 sequence is CASSLPDRAGYTF. The DNA for the CDR3 is TGTGCCAGCAGTTTACCGGACAGGGCTGGCTACACCTTC.

This chain uses TRBV2 with TRBJ2-1, with 9 bases aligning to TRBD2. V lost 8 bases to trimming and J lost 1 base; unmatched junction nucleotides: 3. This CDR3 region has 14 residues. Germline lookup yields CDR1 SNHLY and CDR2 FYNNEI. The CDR3 DNA is TGTGCCAGCCTAGCGGGGTTATCCTACAATGAGCAGTTCTTC. Translating it yields CASLAGLSYNEQFF.

V and J are TRBV7-9 and TRBJ2-5, with a tentative D call TRBD2 (5 bases). Between the trimmed V and J ends, which lost 7 bases and 2 bases, there was a span of 11 bases. The CDR3 length is 13 residues. Germline V gene sequence: CDR1 SEHNR, CDR2 FQNEAQ (reference sequence). In nucleotides, the CDR3 is TGTGCCAGCACCACGGACTTACAAGAGACCCAGTACTTC. Protein product: CASTTDLQETQYF.

The genes are TRBV5-1 and TRBJ2-1; 9 nucleotides align to TRBD1. This CDR3 comprises 13 residues. Unmatched junction bases numbered 3, after V lost 4 bases and J lost 7 bases. Germline-derived CDR1 and CDR2 are SGHRS and YFSETQ. CDR3 sequence reads: CASSPGTGNEQFF. Here the CDR3 DNA reads TGCGCCAGCAGCCCCGGGACAGGGAATGAGCAGTTCTTC. Complete variable domain (other parts from reference TRBV5-1 and TRBJ2-1): KAGVTQTPRYLIKTRGQQVTLSCSPISGHRSVSWYQQTPGQGLQFLFEYFSETQRNKGNFPGRFSGRQFSNSRSEMNVSTLELGDSALYLCASSPGTGNEQFFGPGTRLTVL.

J is TRBJ1-2 and V is TRBV4-2; 7 bases are a match to TRBD1. The CDR3 contains 14 residues. The V and J ends lost 3 bases and 6 bases, in that order; junction bases with no gene match: 7. CDR1 and CDR2 (germline): LGHNA, YNFKEQ. The CDR3 DNA reads as TGTGCCAGCAGCCAGGAGATAGGGGGCGATGGCTACACCTTC. Protein sequence: CASSQEIGGDGYTF.

This rearrangement joins TRBV10-2 to TRBJ1-2; maybe TRBD1 (5 bases). CDR3 size: 17 residues. CDR1 and CDR2 from the germline V gene are WSHSY and SAAADI. Deletions cut 0 bases from V and 1 base from J, with 15 bases between. The CDR3 is CASSESHRDWGNYGYTF. The DNA for the CDR3 is TGCGCCAGCAGTGAGTCACACCGGGACTGGGGTAACTATGGCTACACCTTC.

In its sample, this clone was seen once. J is TRBJ1-1 and V is TRBV6-2 or TRBV6-3, with D possibly being TRBD1 (6 bases). The CDR3 contains 15 residues. The ends were cut back, 2 bases at V and 5 bases at J, with 15 bases in the middle. Germline CDR1 is MNHEY and CDR2 is SVGEGT. CDR3 in DNA: TGTGCCAGCAGTTACAATGGGGGCGCGGAGACTGAAGCTTTCTTT. It specifies CASSYNGGAETEAFF.

The chain is built from TRBV11-2 and TRBJ2-7, with 7 bases identical to TRBD2. Losses at the gene ends were 5 bases for V and 6 bases for J; bases not matched to a gene: 13. Germline V lookup: CDR1 SGHAT, CDR2 FQNNGV. The CDR3 loop spans 15 amino acids. The CDR3 spells CASSTRGGSGGEQYF. For the CDR3, the DNA is TGTGCCAGCAGCACCCGCGGGGGTTCGGGGGGCGAGCAGTACTTC.

This chain connects TRBV3-1 (or the pseudogene TRBV3-2) to TRBJ2-1, with 8 bases fitting TRBD2. There are 15 residues in the CDR3. Germline V gene sequence: CDR1 LGHDT, CDR2 YNNKEL (reference sequence). V shed 3 bases and J 9 bases; nucleotides not matched to a gene: 10. This CDR3 reads CASSQSGGGPIEQFF. CDR3 DNA sequence: TGTGCCAGCAGCCAGTCGGGGGGGGGCCCGATTGAGCAGTTCTTC.

V and J are TRBV5-4 and TRBJ1-3; D is possibly TRBD1 (6 bases). There are 14 residues in the CDR3. Germline CDR1 reads SGHNT; CDR2 reads YYREEE (reference sequence). The V end lost 2 bases, the J end lost 1 base, and 7 bases lay between the germline ends. CDR3 DNA: TGTGCCAGCAGCTTACAGGGATCTGGAAACACCATATATTTT. This codes for CASSLQGSGNTIYF.